This TCR beta chain stems from a study of CXCR3-negative and CXCR3-positive naive CD8 T cells. Findings and caveats of the study: Whereas both naive subsets had comparably high diversity, memory CD8+ cells had much lower diversity. The TRB CDR3s that CXCR3-positive naive cells carried were more hydrophobic than those of CXCR3-negative naive cells.

The CDR3 has 17 residues. The V gene's germline CDR1 is SEHNR and CDR2 FQNEAQ (reference sequence). Researchers prepared the TRB cDNA libraries using 5' RACE with UMI labels. TCRdb re-called the 5' RACE reads, yielding one record per CDR3 amino acid sequence without DNA. This sample's table reports about 150,000 distinct CDR3 sequences. On this clonotype: Its target is not known.

The origin of this receptor is a human donor in good health. Some clones in this sample may be carry-over from other donors' samples. Source material: naive CXCR3+ CD8+ T cells from blood. The subset is: CD45RO-CCR7+CD27+CD95- naive CD8+ T cells expressing CXCR3 (TNR3+). V and J are TRBV7-9 and TRBJ2-1; the TCRdb call, TRBD2, lacks DNA for checking. The chain's CDR3 is CASSPGAAGLAYNEQFF.